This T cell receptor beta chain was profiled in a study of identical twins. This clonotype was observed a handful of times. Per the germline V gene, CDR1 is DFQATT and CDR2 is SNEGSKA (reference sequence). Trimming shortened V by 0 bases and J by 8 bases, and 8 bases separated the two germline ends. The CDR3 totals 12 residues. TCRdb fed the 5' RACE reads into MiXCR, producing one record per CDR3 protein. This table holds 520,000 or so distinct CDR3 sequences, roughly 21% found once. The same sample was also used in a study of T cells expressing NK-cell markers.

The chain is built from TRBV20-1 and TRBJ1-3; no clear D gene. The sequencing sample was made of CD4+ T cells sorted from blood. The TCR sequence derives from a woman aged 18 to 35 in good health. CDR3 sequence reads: CSARDRPHTIYF. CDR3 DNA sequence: TGCAGTGCTAGAGACCGTCCCCACACCATATATTTT.